This TCR beta chain was found in a study of T cells after posttransplantation cyclophosphamide. Study observations and caveats: TRB clonality was highly associated with recipient CMV seropositivity and reactivation. Later blood repertoires were often dominated by clones from the donor CD8+ memory compartment. Tissue-infiltrating T cells from skin or gut overlapped little with blood T cells.

Only in-frame clones appear in the TCRdb table, and some are missing; sequencing was by immunoSEQ multiplex PCR. The sample contains some 25,000 clones, more than 70% of which appear only once. Remarks on this clone: Antigen specificity is unknown.

V was shortened by 0 bases and J by 8 bases, with 11 bases between the two germline ends. Germline V gene data show CDR1 as GTSNPN and CDR2 as SVGIG (reference sequence). CDR3 length: 13 amino acids. This chain connects TRBV30 to TRBJ2-1; no clear D. Sequences were obtained from PBMCs. This TCR was recovered from a woman in her sixties with a blood cancer, CMV-positive, and with a related stem cell donor. The CDR3 protein is CAWSVHTIDEQFF. For the CDR3, the DNA is TGTGCCTGGAGTGTACATACTATTGATGAGCAGTTCTTC. Drawing the rest from reference TRBV30 and TRBJ2-1, the complete variable domain is SQTIHQWPATLVQPVGSPLSLECTVEGTSNPNLYWYRQAAGRGLQLLFYSVGIGQISSEVPQNLSASRPQDRQFILSSKKLLLSDSGFYLCAWSVHTIDEQFFGPGTRLTVL.